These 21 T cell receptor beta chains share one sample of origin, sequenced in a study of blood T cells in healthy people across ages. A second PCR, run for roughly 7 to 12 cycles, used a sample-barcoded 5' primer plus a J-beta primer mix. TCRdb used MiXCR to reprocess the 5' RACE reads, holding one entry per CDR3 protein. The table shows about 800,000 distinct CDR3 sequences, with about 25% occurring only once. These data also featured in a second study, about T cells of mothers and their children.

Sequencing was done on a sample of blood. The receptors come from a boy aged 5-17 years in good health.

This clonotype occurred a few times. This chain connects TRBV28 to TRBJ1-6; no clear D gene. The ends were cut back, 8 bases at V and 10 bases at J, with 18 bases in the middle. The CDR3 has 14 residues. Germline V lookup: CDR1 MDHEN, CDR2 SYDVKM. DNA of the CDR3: TGTGCCAGCGGCCTCCGTACAGACCGCTCACCCCTCCACTTT. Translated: CASGLRTDRSPLHF. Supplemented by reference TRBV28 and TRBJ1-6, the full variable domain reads DVKVTQSSRYLVKRTGEKVFLECVQDMDHENMFWYRQDPGLGLRLIYFSYDVKMKEKGDIPEGYSVSREKKERFSLILESASTNQTSMYLCASGLRTDRSPLHFGNGTRLTVT.

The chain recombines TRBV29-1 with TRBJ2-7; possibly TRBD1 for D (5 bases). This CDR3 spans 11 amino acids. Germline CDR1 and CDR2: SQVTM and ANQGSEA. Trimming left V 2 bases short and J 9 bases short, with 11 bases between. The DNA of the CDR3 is TGCAGCGTTGAACAGGGAATAGGGCAGTACTTC. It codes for CSVEQGIGQYF.

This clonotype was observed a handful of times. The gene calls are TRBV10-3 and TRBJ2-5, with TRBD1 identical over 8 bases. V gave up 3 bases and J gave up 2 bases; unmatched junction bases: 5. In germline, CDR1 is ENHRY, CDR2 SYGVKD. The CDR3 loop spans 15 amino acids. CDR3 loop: CAISDPTGVQETQYF. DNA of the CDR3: TGTGCCATCAGTGACCCGACAGGGGTGCAAGAGACCCAGTACTTC.

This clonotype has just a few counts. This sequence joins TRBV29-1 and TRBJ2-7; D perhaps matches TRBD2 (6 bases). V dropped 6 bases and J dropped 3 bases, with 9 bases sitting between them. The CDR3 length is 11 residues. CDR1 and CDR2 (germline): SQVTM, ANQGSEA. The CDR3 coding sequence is TGCAGCGTCCGGCGGGACTACGAGCAGTACTTC. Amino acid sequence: CSVRRDYEQYF.

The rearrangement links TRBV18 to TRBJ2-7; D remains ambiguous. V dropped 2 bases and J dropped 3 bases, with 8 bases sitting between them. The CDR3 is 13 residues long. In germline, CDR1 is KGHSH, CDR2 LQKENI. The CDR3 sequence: CASSPSANYEQYF. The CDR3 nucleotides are TGTGCCAGCTCACCAAGTGCTAACTACGAGCAGTACTTC.

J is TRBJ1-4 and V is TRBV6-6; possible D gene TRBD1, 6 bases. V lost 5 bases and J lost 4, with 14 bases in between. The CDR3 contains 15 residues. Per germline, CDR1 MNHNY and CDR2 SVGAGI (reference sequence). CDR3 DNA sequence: TGTGCCAGCAGTGACCCGACAGGCCTTAATGAAAAACTGTTTTTT. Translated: CASSDPTGLNEKLFF.

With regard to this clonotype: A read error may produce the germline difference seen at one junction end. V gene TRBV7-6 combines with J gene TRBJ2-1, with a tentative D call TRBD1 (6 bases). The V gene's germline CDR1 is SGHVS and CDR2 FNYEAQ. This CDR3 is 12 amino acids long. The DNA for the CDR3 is TGTGCCAGCACTCTTGGGGGCAGTGAGCAATTCTTC. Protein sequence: CASTLGGSEQFF.

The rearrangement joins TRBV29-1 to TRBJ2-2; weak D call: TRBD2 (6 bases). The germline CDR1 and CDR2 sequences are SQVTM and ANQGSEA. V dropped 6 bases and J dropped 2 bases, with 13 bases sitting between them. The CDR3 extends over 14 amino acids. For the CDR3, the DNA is TGCAGCGTGCTGGGACTCCTTAACACCGGGGAGCTGTTTTTT. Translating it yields CSVLGLLNTGELFF.

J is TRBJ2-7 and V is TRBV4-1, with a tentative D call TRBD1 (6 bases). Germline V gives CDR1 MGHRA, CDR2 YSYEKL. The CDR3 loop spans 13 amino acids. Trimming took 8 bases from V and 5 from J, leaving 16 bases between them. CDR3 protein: CASSVGHGNEQYF. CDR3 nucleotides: TGCGCCAGCTCCGTGGGACATGGGAACGAGCAGTACTTC.

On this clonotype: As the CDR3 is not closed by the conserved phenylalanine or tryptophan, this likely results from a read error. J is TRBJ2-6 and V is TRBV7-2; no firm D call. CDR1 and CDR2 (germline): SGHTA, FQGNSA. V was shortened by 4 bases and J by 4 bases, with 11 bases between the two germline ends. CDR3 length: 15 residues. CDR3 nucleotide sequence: TGTGCCAGCAGCTCACTCCCTTTGGGGGCCAACGTCCTGACTTGC. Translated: CASSSLPLGANVLTC.

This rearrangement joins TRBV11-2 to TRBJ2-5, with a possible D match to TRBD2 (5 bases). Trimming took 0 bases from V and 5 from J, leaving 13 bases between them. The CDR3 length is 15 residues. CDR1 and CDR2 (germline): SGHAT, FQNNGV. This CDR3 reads CASSLEGGRGETQYF. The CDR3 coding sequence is TGTGCCAGCAGCTTAGAAGGTGGCCGAGGGGAGACCCAGTACTTC.

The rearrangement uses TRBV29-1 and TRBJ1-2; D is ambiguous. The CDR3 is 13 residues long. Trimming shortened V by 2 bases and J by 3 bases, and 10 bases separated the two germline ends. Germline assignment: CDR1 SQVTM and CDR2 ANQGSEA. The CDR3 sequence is CSVEYPRDYGYTF. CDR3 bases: TGCAGCGTTGAATATCCCCGGGACTATGGCTACACCTTC.

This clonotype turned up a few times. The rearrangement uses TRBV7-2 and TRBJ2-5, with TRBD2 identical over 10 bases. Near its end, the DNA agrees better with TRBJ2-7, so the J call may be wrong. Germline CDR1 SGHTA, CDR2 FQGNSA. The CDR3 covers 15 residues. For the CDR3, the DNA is TGTGCCAGCAGCTTATCGGCTAGCGGGGGATACGAGCAGTACTTC. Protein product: CASSLSASGGYEQYF.

The CDR3 DNA sequence: TGTGCCAGCAGTTACTCGCCAGGCCACTCTGGAAACACCATATATTTT. It specifies CASSYSPGHSGNTIYF. The chain is built from TRBV6-5 and TRBJ1-3; D unresolved. The CDR3 sequence is 16 residues long. The V gene lost 0 bases and the J gene lost 0 bases, with 9 bases spanning the gap. Germline values: CDR1 MNHEY, CDR2 SVGAGI.

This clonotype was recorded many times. CDR3 sequence (DNA): TGCAGTGCTACCACCTTCGGACCAATTCAAGAGACCCAGTACTTC. It specifies CSATTFGPIQETQYF. V is TRBV20-1 and J is TRBJ2-5; D is ambiguous. Germline V gene lookup returns CDR1 DFQATT and CDR2 SNEGSKA (reference sequence). This CDR3 spans 15 amino acids. Trimming removed 4 bases from V and 2 bases from J, with 17 bases in between.

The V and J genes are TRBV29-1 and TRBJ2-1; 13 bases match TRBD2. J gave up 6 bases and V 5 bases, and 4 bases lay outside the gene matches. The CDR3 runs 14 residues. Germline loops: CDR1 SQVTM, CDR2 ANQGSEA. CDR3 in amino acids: CSVTGLAGINEQFF. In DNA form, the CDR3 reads TGCAGCGTTACGGGACTAGCGGGAATCAATGAGCAGTTCTTC.

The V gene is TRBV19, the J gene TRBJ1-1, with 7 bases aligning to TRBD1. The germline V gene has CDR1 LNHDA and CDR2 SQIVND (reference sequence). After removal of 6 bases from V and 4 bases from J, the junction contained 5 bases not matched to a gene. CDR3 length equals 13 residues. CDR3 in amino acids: CASRRGLGTEAFF. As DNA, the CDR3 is TGTGCCAGTAGGAGGGGGCTGGGCACTGAAGCTTTCTTT.

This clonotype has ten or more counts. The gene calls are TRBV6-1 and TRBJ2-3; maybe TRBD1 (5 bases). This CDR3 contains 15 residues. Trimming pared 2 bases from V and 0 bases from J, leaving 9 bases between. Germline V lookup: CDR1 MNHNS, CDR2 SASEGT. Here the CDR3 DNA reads TGTGCCAGCAGTGAATGGCAGGGAAGCACAGATACGCAGTATTTT. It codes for CASSEWQGSTDTQYF.

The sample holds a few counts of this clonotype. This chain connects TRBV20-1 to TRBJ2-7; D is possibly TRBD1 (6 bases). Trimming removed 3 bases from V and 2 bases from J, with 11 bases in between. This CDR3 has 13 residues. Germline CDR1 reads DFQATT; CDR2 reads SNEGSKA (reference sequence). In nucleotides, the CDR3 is TGCAGTGCTAGCTTTCGGACAGCCTACGAGCAGTACTTC. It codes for CSASFRTAYEQYF.

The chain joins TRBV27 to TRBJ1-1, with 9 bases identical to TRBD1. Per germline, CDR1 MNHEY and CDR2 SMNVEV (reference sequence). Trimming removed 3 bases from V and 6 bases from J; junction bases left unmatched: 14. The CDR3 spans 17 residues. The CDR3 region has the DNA TGTGCCAGCAGTTTCCGGGGACCCGGACAGGGGAAGGCTGAAGCTTTCTTT. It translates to CASSFRGPGQGKAEAFF.

CDR3 coding DNA: TGTGCCAGCAACATTGAACTCTTGGGCACTGGACCTTTGAACACTGAAGCTTTCTTT. It encodes CASNIELLGTGPLNTEAFF. V is TRBV21-1 and J is TRBJ1-1. TRBV21-1 is assigned pseudogene status. There are 19 residues in the CDR3.